The 21 T cell receptor beta chains listed next were all sequenced from one sample in a study of T cell clusters in autoimmune cytopenias. TRB was amplified from approximately 230 ng of peripheral blood genomic DNA per sample. One tube held mixed TRB-A and TRB-B primer pools for touch-down PCR. TCRdb reworked the multiplex PCR reads into one entry per CDR3 protein, no DNA. The table for this sample gives about 8,400 distinct CDR3 sequences. The material sequenced was peripheral blood. The receptors stem from a human donor with an autoimmune cytopenia or autoimmune hepatitis (not recorded which).

This clonotype ranks as medium-sized in terms of frequency. V is TRBV7-9 and J is TRBJ2-6; the TCRdb D gene call, TRBD2, has no DNA to confirm it. CDR3 length: 19 residues. The germline gives CDR1 SEHNR, CDR2 FQNEAQ (reference sequence). CDR3 protein: CASSPRTSGPRSGANVLTF.

This clonotype shows up as medium-sized (0.01 to 0.1%) by frequency. V and J are TRBV18 and TRBJ1-2; TCRdb returns TRBD1, unconfirmable since there is no DNA. The CDR3 has 13 residues. Germline values: CDR1 KGHSH, CDR2 LQKENI. The CDR3 is CASSPDRDYGYTF.

The CDR3 reads CASSRSEGKNIQYF. This chain links TRBV6-5 with TRBJ2-4; the D call of TRBD2 rests on TCRdb alone, since no DNA is present to check it. From germline, CDR1 is MNHEY and CDR2 SVGAGI. CDR3 length equals 14 residues.

CDR3: CSARILAGVNEQFF. The chain couples TRBV20-1 to TRBJ2-1; the TCRdb call, TRBD2, lacks DNA for checking. This CDR3 is built from 14 residues. Germline loops: CDR1 DFQATT, CDR2 SNEGSKA (reference sequence).

The chain employs TRBV27 and TRBJ2-7. The CDR3 is 16 residues long. The V gene's germline CDR1 is MNHEY and CDR2 SMNVEV (reference sequence). The CDR3 loop is CASRRQTVGSSYEQYF.

V and J are TRBV6-6 and TRBJ2-5; the TCRdb call, TRBD2, lacks DNA for checking. Germline V gene lookup returns CDR1 MNHNY and CDR2 SVGAGI (reference sequence). The CDR3 sequence is 14 residues long. The CDR3 loop reads CASTRLGNGETQYF.

The rearrangement uses TRBV5-1 and TRBJ2-2. Germline values: CDR1 SGHRS, CDR2 YFSETQ. CDR3 length: 15 residues. CDR3 sequence: CASKVFSKNTGELFF.

V is TRBV20-1 and J is TRBJ2-1; TCRdb outputs TRBD2, but without DNA this stays unchecked. The CDR3 totals 18 residues. The germline V gene encodes CDR1 DFQATT and CDR2 SNEGSKA (reference sequence). The CDR3 sequence is CSARGPTSGGVAYNEQFF.

CDR3 loop: CASSLGDRGDSPLHF. V usage is TRBV11-2 and J usage is TRBJ1-6; lacking DNA, the TRBD1 call made by TCRdb goes unchecked. The CDR3 length is 15 residues. CDR1 SGHAT and CDR2 FQNNGV come from the germline V gene.

By frequency, this clonotype registers medium-sized (0.01 to 0.1%). This chain uses TRBV30 with TRBJ2-7; TCRdb's assignment of TRBD2 cannot be checked, as there is no DNA. The CDR3 spans 13 residues. From germline, CDR1 is GTSNPN and CDR2 SVGIG (reference sequence). The CDR3 loop is CAWDLGLQGEQYF.

This chain links TRBV4-3 with TRBJ2-1; the TCRdb call, TRBD1, lacks DNA for checking. Germline CDR1 LGHNA, CDR2 YSLEER. There are 17 residues in the CDR3. The CDR3: CASSQGQGAEIYNEQFF.

This clonotype shows up as medium-sized by frequency. The chain combines TRBV5-5 with TRBJ2-7. Germline V lookup: CDR1 SGHKS, CDR2 YYEKEE (reference sequence). This CDR3 comprises 14 residues. CDR3: CASSQDTFLYEQYF.

The chain links TRBV21-1 to TRBJ2-7; there is no DNA to check the TCRdb D call of TRBD1. TRBV21-1 is a pseudogene locus. The CDR3 has 16 amino acids. Here the CDR3 reads CASSKPRDRGRYEQYF.

By frequency, this clonotype is medium-sized. The chain couples TRBV28 to TRBJ2-7. The CDR3 totals 11 residues. Germline V lookup: CDR1 MDHEN, CDR2 SYDVKM. The chain's CDR3 is CASSLYNEQYF.

Judged by frequency, this clonotype is medium-sized (0.01 to 0.1%). The rearrangement uses TRBV7-9 and TRBJ1-6. The CDR3 contains 13 residues. Germline V lookup: CDR1 SEHNR, CDR2 FQNEAQ (reference sequence). CDR3 region: CASSMGWGSPLHF.

This clonotype is called medium-sized based on its frequency. V and J are TRBV6-6 and TRBJ1-2; TCRdb reports TRBD1, a call that lacks DNA to check it against. CDR3 length: 18 residues. CDR1 is MNHNY and CDR2 is SVGAGI in the germline V gene (reference sequence). The CDR3 spells CASSRLGTGVSFSYGYTF.

CDR3 amino acids: CASSSEGRADTQYF. V usage is TRBV5-1 and J usage is TRBJ2-3; the D call of TRBD2 rests on TCRdb alone, since no DNA is present to check it. The CDR3 contains 14 residues. Germline V gene sequence: CDR1 SGHRS, CDR2 YFSETQ.

Its frequency marks this clonotype as medium-sized (0.01 to 0.1%). The chain carries TRBV6-5 and TRBJ2-1; the TRBD2 assignment by TCRdb is unverifiable without DNA. Germline-derived CDR1 and CDR2 are MNHEY and SVGAGI. The length of the CDR3 is 12 residues. CDR3 protein: CASSYGPDEQFF.

The rearrangement uses TRBV19 and TRBJ2-1; TCRdb calls TRBD1, which cannot be checked without DNA. The germline V gene encodes CDR1 LNHDA and CDR2 SQIVND (reference sequence). This CDR3 comprises 14 residues. Here the CDR3 reads CASSIGGFNNEQFF.

The chain recombines TRBV11-1 with TRBJ2-2; TCRdb's D gene call, TRBD1, goes unchecked for lack of DNA. Germline V gene sequence: CDR1 SGHAT, CDR2 FQDESV (reference sequence). This CDR3 region has 17 residues. The CDR3 protein is CASSPGGATAGTGELFF.

This rearrangement joins TRBV28 to TRBJ1-3; the D call of TRBD1 rests on TCRdb alone, since no DNA is present to check it. The CDR3 sequence is 16 residues long. The germline V gene encodes CDR1 MDHEN and CDR2 SYDVKM. The CDR3 here is CASRLQGDITGNTIYF.